The TCR beta chain under discussion was sequenced for a study of T cells after yellow fever vaccination. Whole-study context: Some fractions had low cell numbers, and these were prepared with SMART-Seq v4 Ultra Low Input.

Findings and caveats of the study: Repertoires obtained by FACS sorting could include abundant clonotypes that entered as contaminants from the bulk population. Clones that expanded after primary vaccination mostly reappeared after the booster (less than 98% CD4, 75% to 90% CD8).

This CDR3 has 11 residues. Trimming stripped 7 bases from V and 9 bases from J, with 10 bases between. This clonotype came up many times. Its antigen is not identified. A process of 5'RACE template switching, which added a universal primer site and UMIs, was used to make TCR cDNA. TCRdb itself ran the 5' RACE reads through MiXCR, one entry per CDR3 protein. This sample has roughly 120,000 distinct CDR3 sequences, with 7.4% found just once. The TCR was taken from a man in his late teens or twenties who received the YFV17D yellow fever vaccine. The rearrangement uses TRBV12-3 or TRBV12-4 and TRBJ2-1; D possibly uses TRBD1 or TRBD2 (5 bases each). Sequenced material: CD4+ T cells sorted from PBMCs, taken around 10 days after the first yellow fever vaccination. CDR3 sequence reads: CASTQGPEQFF. CDR3 DNA sequence: TGTGCCAGCACCCAGGGACCTGAGCAGTTCTTC.